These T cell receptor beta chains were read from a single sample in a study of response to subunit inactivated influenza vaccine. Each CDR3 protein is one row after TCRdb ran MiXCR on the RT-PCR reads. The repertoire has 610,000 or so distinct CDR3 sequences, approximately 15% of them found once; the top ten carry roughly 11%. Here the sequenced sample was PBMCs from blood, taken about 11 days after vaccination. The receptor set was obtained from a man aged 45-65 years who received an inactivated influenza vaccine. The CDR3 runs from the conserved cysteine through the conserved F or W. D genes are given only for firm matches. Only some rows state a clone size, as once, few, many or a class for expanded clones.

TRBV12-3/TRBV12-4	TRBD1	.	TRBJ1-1	TGTGCCAGCAGTTTAAGGACAGGGGGCAAGGACACTGAAGCTTTCTTT	CASSLRTGGKDTEAFF
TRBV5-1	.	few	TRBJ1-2	TGCGCCAGCAGCCCCACAGAGGGGCTTCGGTATGGCTACACCTTC	CASSPTEGLRYGYTF
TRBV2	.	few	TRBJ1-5	TGTGCCAGCAGTGAAGGGGCTTTAAATCAGCCCCAGCATTTT	CASSEGALNQPQHF
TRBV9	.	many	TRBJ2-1	TGTGCCAGCAGCGTAGGGTCCGTCAATGAGCAGTTCTTC	CASSVGSVNEQFF
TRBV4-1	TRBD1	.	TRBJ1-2	TGCGCCAGCAGCCAAGATCATAACCGCCGGACAGGGGACCGGTGGACCTATGGCTACACCTTC	CASSQDHNRRTGDRWTYGYTF
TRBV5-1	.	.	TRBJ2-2	TGCGCCAGCACCCAACAACCGAACACCGGGGAGCTGTTTTTT	CASTQQPNTGELFF
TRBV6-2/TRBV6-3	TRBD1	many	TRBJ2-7	TGTGCCAGCAGTACTAGGACAGGGGATCGGGACGAGCAGTACTTC	CASSTRTGDRDEQYF
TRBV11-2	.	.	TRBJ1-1	TGTGCCAGCAGCACATCCTGGGGTAGTACTGAAGCTTTCTTT	CASSTSWGSTEAFF
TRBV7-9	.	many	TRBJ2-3	TGTGCCAGCAGCTTAGGCGTAGCCGATACGCAGTATTTT	CASSLGVADTQYF
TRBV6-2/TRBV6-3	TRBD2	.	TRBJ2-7	TGTGCCAGCAGTAGGATCAATAGCGGGAGAGGTACCTCCTACGAGCAGTACTTC	CASSRINSGRGTSYEQYF
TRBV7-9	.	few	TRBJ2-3	TGTGCCAGCAGATCCGGGACAATCGAAGATACGCAGTATTTT	CASRSGTIEDTQYF
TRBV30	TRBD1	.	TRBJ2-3	TGTGCCTGGAGGGGACAGGGTTACACAGATACGCAGTATTTT	CAWRGQGYTDTQYF
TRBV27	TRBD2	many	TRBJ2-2	TGTGCCAGCAGTTTATACCTACCGGGACTAGCGGGAACCAATACTAACACCGGGGAGCTGTTTTTT	CASSLYLPGLAGTNTNTGELFF
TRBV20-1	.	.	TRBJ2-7	TGCAGTGCTTGGGGCCTAGGGACGGGGGCGACGTCCTACGAGCAGTACTTC	CSAWGLGTGATSYEQYF
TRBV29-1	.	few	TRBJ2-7	TGCAGCGTTGGGTGGCAGGGGGGCGAGCAGTACTTC	CSVGWQGGEQYF
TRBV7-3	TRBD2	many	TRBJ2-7	TGTGCCAGCAGCCTAGACGCGGGAGGGATCTACGAGCAGTACTTC	CASSLDAGGIYEQYF
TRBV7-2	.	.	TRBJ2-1	TGTGCCAGCAGCTGGACGACCTACAATGAGCAGTTCTTC	CASSWTTYNEQFF
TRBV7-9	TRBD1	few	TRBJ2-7	TGTGCCAGCCCTCCCGACGGGGACAGGGGTTCCTACGAGCAGTACTTC	CASPPDGDRGSYEQYF
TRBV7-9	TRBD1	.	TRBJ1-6	TGTGCCAGCAGCTTAGGGACAGGGTATAATTCACCCCTCCACTTT	CASSLGTGYNSPLHF
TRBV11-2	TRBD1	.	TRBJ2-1	TGTGCCAGCAGCCGACCCCTTTCCGGGACAGTCTCCTACAATGAGCAGTTCTTC	CASSRPLSGTVSYNEQFF
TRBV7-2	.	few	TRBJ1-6	TGTGCCAGCAGCTTTACACAGAATTCACCCCTCCACTTT	CASSFTQNSPLHF
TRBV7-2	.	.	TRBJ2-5	TGTGCCAGCACTAGTCGCCATAACCGGGAGACCCAGTACTTC	CASTSRHNRETQYF
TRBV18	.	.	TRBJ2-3	TGTGCCAGCTCCCCAATAAGCACAGATACGCAGTATTTT	CASSPISTDTQYF
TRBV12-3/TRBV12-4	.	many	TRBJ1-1	TGTGCCAGCAGTTTGAGGCAGGGAATGAACACTGAAGCTTTCTTT	CASSLRQGMNTEAFF
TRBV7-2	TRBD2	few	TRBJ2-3	TGTGCCAGCAGCTTACACCCCCGCGGACTAGCGGGGGATACGCAGTATTTT	CASSLHPRGLAGDTQYF
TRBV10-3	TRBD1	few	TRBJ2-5	TGTGCCATCGGGACGGACAGGGCGGAGACCCAGTACTTC	CAIGTDRAETQYF
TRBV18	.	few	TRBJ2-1	TGTGCCAGCTCCCATACTCAGGGGAACAATGAGCAGTTCTTC	CASSHTQGNNEQFF
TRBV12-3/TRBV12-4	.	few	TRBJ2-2	TGTGCCAGCAGTTTATCTTCAGGTACCGGGGAGCTGTTTTTT	CASSLSSGTGELFF
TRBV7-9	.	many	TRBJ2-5	TGTGCCAGCAGCGGTGGTGGGGAGACCCAGTACTTC	CASSGGGETQYF
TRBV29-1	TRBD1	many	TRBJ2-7	TGCAGCGTCCGGACAGGGGGGGCCTACGAGCAGTACTTC	CSVRTGGAYEQYF
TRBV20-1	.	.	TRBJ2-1	TGCAGTACTTACGACAATGAGCAGTTCTTC	CSTYDNEQFF
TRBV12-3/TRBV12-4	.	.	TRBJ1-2	TGTGCCAGCAGTTTATCAGGGGAGAGCTACACCTTC	CASSLSGESYTF
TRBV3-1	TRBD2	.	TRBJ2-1	TGTGCCAGCAGCCAAGAGGCTAGCGGATACAATGAGCAGTTCTTC	CASSQEASGYNEQFF
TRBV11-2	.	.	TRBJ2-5	TGTGCCAGCAGCCTCGTTCCGGGCGAGCAAGAGACCCAGTACTTC	CASSLVPGEQETQYF
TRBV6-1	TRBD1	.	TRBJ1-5	TGTGCCAGCAGTGGGTACACAGGGGGCAATCAGCCCCAGCATTTT	CASSGYTGGNQPQHF
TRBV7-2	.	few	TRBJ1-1	TGTGCCAGCAGCCTTTGGGGGGGACATTTGAACACTGAAGCTTTCTTT	CASSLWGGHLNTEAFF
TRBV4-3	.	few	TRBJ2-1	TGCGCCAGCAGCCAAGGAGGGGCCATGCGGGGATTTAGCTCCTACAATGAGCAGTTCTTC	CASSQGGAMRGFSSYNEQFF
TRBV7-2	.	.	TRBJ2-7	TGTGCCAGCAGCCTCGCTGGACCTTGGGAGCAGTACTTC	CASSLAGPWEQYF
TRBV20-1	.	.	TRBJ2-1	TGCTGTGCTAGAGATCGCGGGGTATTTCTGCATGAGCAGTTCTTC	CCARDRGVFLHEQFF
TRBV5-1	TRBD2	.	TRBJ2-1	TGCGCCAGCAGGCCGACTAGCGGGAGCTCCTACAATGAGCAGTTCTTC	CASRPTSGSSYNEQFF
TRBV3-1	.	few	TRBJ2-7	TGTGCCAGCACCCCACCGGGTGGCACCACTCGCGAGCAGTACTTC	CASTPPGGTTREQYF
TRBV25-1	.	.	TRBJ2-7	TGTGCCAGCAGTGAACACCACTCCTACGAGCAGTACTTC	CASSEHHSYEQYF
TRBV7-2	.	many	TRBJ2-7	TGTGCCAGCAGCTTAGGGGCTAGCGTCAGATACGAGCAGTACTTC	CASSLGASVRYEQYF
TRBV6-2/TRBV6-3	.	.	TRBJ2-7	TGTGCCAGCAGACCCGACAGTAAGGTCTACGAGCAGTACTTC	CASRPDSKVYEQYF
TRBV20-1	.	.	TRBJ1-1	TGCAGTGCCTGGACACCTAAGAACACTGAAGCTTTCTTT	CSAWTPKNTEAFF
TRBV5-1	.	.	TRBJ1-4	TGCGCCAGCAGCCCGGACACTGCAACTAATGAAAAACTGTTTTTT	CASSPDTATNEKLFF
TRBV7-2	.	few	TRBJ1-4	TGTGCCAGCAGTCCCACTATGGGGGAAAAACTGTTTTTT	CASSPTMGEKLFF
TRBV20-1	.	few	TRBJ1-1	TGCAGTGCCGGGGCGGACACTGAAGCTTTCTTT	CSAGADTEAFF
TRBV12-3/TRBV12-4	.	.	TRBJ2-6	TGTGCCAGCAGCCAGGACAGTAAGGTTGGGGCCAACGTCCTGACTTTC	CASSQDSKVGANVLTF
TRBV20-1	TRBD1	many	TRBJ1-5	TGCAGTGCTAGGCAGGGGGGGAATCAGCCCCAGCATTTT	CSARQGGNQPQHF
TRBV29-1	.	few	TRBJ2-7	TGCAGCGTTGCCCTCCGGACCTGGGGCGACGAGCAGTACTTC	CSVALRTWGDEQYF
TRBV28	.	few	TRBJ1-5	TGTGCCAGCAGTTTATCCCGACCGCCCCAGCATTTT	CASSLSRPPQHF